This T cell receptor beta chain was found in a study of cytomegalovirus exposure and HLA in healthy donors. CDR3 length: 14 residues. CDR1 and CDR2 from the germline V gene are SGHDN and FVKESK. V shed 5 bases and J shed 2 bases, with 12 bases lying between them. The PCR had 60 Vbeta and 13 Jbeta primers. Generated by immunoSEQ multiplex PCR, the TCRdb table keeps only in-frame clones and is missing some. The repertoire has approximately 160,000 clones, about 76% of them found once; the top ten carry roughly 7.3%. As for this clone: Antigen specificity is unknown.

General study points: The availability of immune exposure information extended only to CMV serostatus.

The sequenced material came from PBMCs. The source of this sequence is a male donor in good health and CMV-seropositive. The chain couples TRBV14 to TRBJ1-2; D call uncertain. CDR3 region: CASSAKYLNYGYTF. The CDR3 DNA is TGTGCCAGCAGCGCTAAATACCTCAACTATGGCTACACCTTC.